This passage covers 21 T cell receptor beta chains from one sample sequenced in a study of control samples from healthy donors and cancer patients. Measured with immunoSEQ multiplex PCR; TCRdb has only the in-frame clones, and not every one. The sample lists approximately 100,000 clones, 82% occurring once. The material sequenced was blood. These receptors were taken from a man in his 60s in good health.

This clone showed up just a few times. The rearrangement joins TRBV6-6 to TRBJ2-1; the D gene could be TRBD1 or TRBD2 (5 bases each). This CDR3 comprises 15 residues. The V end lost 0 bases, the J end lost 9 bases, and 15 bases lay between the germline ends. Germline CDR1 MNHNY, CDR2 SVGAGI (reference sequence). The CDR3 region is CASSYSPDSGGEQFF. The CDR3 bases are TGTGCCAGCAGTTACTCCCCAGATTCTGGGGGTGAGCAGTTCTTC.

This clone was recorded once. V usage is TRBV9 and J usage is TRBJ2-3; 7 bases fit TRBD2. The J segment lost 5 bases and the V segment lost 6 bases, leaving 6 bases of the junction unmatched. Germline values: CDR1 SGDLS, CDR2 YYNGEE. This CDR3 region has 13 residues. In nucleotides, the CDR3 is TGTGCCAGCACGGGGGGAGCCGTAGATACGCAGTATTTT. This translates into CASTGGAVDTQYF. The full variable domain, completed using reference TRBV9 and TRBJ2-3, is DSGVTQTPKHLITATGQRVTLRCSPRSGDLSVYWYQQSLDQGLQFLIQYYNGEERAKGNILERFSAQQFPDLHSELNLSSLELGDSALYFCASTGGAVDTQYFGPGTRLTVL.

The V and J genes are TRBV28 and TRBJ2-6; D tentatively fits TRBD1 or TRBD2 (6 bases each). This CDR3 has 15 residues. Germline V gene sequence: CDR1 MDHEN, CDR2 SYDVKM. Trimming stripped 7 bases from V and 1 base from J, with 11 bases between. The CDR3 DNA reads TGTGCCAGCACCGTAGGGGGGTCTGGGGCCAACGTCCTGACTTTC. Protein: CASTVGGSGANVLTF.

This clone was seen only a few times. The gene calls are TRBV7-9 and TRBJ2-7; 7 bases are shared with TRBD1. This CDR3 has 13 residues. In germline, CDR1 is SEHNR, CDR2 FQNEAQ (reference sequence). V dropped 3 bases and J dropped 2; count of bases not matched to a gene: 1. For the CDR3, the DNA is TGTGCCAGCAGCTTTCAGGGGGCCTACGAGCAGTACTTC. This sequence encodes CASSFQGAYEQYF. The variable domain in full, completed from reference TRBV7-9 and TRBJ2-7, reads DTGVSQNPRHKITKRGQNVTFRCDPISEHNRLYWYRQTLGQGPEFLTYFQNEAQLEKSRLLSDRFSAERPKGSFSTLEIQRTEQGDSAMYLCASSFQGAYEQYFGPGTRLTVT.

The genes are TRBV11-2 and TRBJ2-7; TRBD1 aligns across 12 bases. This CDR3 is 15 amino acids long. The germline CDR1 and CDR2 sequences are SGHAT and FQNNGV. V shed 6 bases, J shed 1 base, and the junction held 4 bases outside the gene matches. Here the CDR3 DNA reads TGTGCCAGCAGTTGGGACAGGGGGCGTTCCTACGAGCAGTACTTC. Its protein is CASSWDRGRSYEQYF.

The J gene is TRBJ1-5, the V gene TRBV19; TRBD1 is a possible D gene (5 bases). The CDR3 length is 15 residues. V lost 7 bases and J 1 base, leaving 14 bases between the germline ends. CDR1 is LNHDA, CDR2 SQIVND, per germline (reference sequence). The CDR3 DNA follows: TGTGCCAGTACCTATGGGGGGGGAAGCAATCAGCCCCAGCATTTT. Translated: CASTYGGGSNQPQHF.

The V gene is TRBV6-5, the J gene TRBJ1-2; no definite D call. Germline V lookup: CDR1 MNHEY, CDR2 SVGAGI. CDR3 length: 13 residues. V was pared by 6 bases and J by 6 bases, with 14 bases between. The CDR3 is CASRGSRQHGYTF. The CDR3 DNA sequence: TGTGCCAGCAGAGGGAGCAGGCAACATGGCTACACCTTC.

The rearrangement joins TRBV18 to TRBJ1-1; unclear D gene. Germline lookup yields CDR1 KGHSH and CDR2 LQKENI. The CDR3 spans 13 residues. V lost 3 bases to trimming and J lost 7 bases, with 12 bases between them. For the CDR3, the DNA is TGTGCCAGCTCACCGGATCAGACGAGTGAAGCTTTCTTT. Translating gives CASSPDQTSEAFF.

The V call is TRBV7-9, the J call TRBJ2-3; 10 positions agree with TRBD2. Germline V gene data show CDR1 as SEHNR and CDR2 as FQNEAQ (reference sequence). The CDR3 extends over 17 amino acids. V was clipped by 1 base and J by 1 base; unmatched bases: 5. CDR3 residues: CASSLGSLAGGTDTQYF. The CDR3 DNA sequence: TGTGCCAGCAGCTTAGGAAGTCTAGCGGGAGGCACAGATACGCAGTATTTT.

CDR3: CASSDSGDRAAFGGNTIYF. Written as DNA, the CDR3 is TGTGCCAGCAGTGACTCCGGAGACAGGGCTGCTTTCGGTGGAAACACCATATATTTT. The rearrangement links TRBV5-6 to TRBJ1-3; 7 bases are a match to TRBD1. V lost 5 bases, J lost 3 bases, and 20 bases stayed unmatched. The CDR3 totals 19 residues. Germline V gene lookup returns CDR1 SGHDT and CDR2 YYEEEE.

The J gene is TRBJ2-5, the V gene TRBV6-5; D call uncertain. Germline-derived CDR1 and CDR2 are MNHEY and SVGAGI. Trimming cost V 0 bases and J 5 bases, with 16 bases left between them. This CDR3 comprises 16 residues. The CDR3 loop reads CASSYSLGSALETQYF. CDR3 DNA: TGTGCCAGCAGTTACTCTCTTGGGTCTGCGTTGGAGACCCAGTACTTC.

The table lists this clone with a count of one. V usage is TRBV30 and J usage is TRBJ1-5, with D hard to call. This CDR3 comprises 16 residues. The germline gives CDR1 GTSNPN, CDR2 SVGIG (reference sequence). V lost 2 bases to trimming and J lost 5 bases, with 19 bases between them. The CDR3 region is CAWSIPGPWGHQPQHF. The CDR3 DNA sequence: TGTGCCTGGAGTATCCCGGGTCCCTGGGGTCATCAGCCCCAGCATTTT.

The chain couples TRBV19 to TRBJ2-4; tentative D call: TRBD1 (6 bases). The CDR3 sequence is 15 residues long. Germline V gives CDR1 LNHDA, CDR2 SQIVND (reference sequence). V was cut by 6 bases and J by 5 bases, with 17 bases left in between. The chain's CDR3 is CASSLGRGRENIQYF. The CDR3, as DNA: TGTGCCAGTAGCTTGGGCAGGGGCCGTGAAAACATTCAGTACTTC.

The V call is TRBV7-9, the J call TRBJ1-4; no definite D call. The CDR3 totals 17 residues. Trimming left V 5 bases short and J 0 bases short, with 16 bases between. Germline V gene lookup returns CDR1 SEHNR and CDR2 FQNEAQ (reference sequence). Written as DNA, the CDR3 is TGTGCCAGCAGCCCACCGAACTGGAAAACAACTAATGAAAAACTGTTTTTT. Translating it yields CASSPPNWKTTNEKLFF.

This chain links TRBV24-1 with TRBJ1-2; D is unclear. Germline loops: CDR1 KGHDR, CDR2 SFDVKD. V was trimmed by 6 bases and J by 5 bases, leaving 15 bases between them. The CDR3 is made up of 14 amino acids. This CDR3 is CATSHGGYTYGYTF. The CDR3 region has the DNA TGTGCCACCAGTCACGGTGGCTACACTTATGGCTACACCTTC.

CDR3 residues: CASSLSGGGEKLFF. The CDR3 DNA is TGTGCCAGCTCACTCTCGGGGGGAGGAGAAAAACTGTTTTTT. V usage is TRBV18 and J usage is TRBJ1-4, with D perhaps TRBD1 (5 bases). Per germline, CDR1 KGHSH and CDR2 LQKENI. The CDR3 runs 14 residues. The V end lost 4 bases, the J end lost 8 bases, and 14 bases lay between the germline ends.

This clone was seen just once. The CDR3 nucleotides are TGTGCCTGGAGCGAGGACACAGGGGGCAACGAGCAGTACTTC. It is translated as CAWSEDTGGNEQYF. The rearrangement joins TRBV30 to TRBJ2-7; 9 bases map to TRBD1. The CDR3 is 14 amino acids. The ends lost 3 bases at V and 5 bases at J; junction bases unmatched: 8. Germline assignment: CDR1 GTSNPN and CDR2 SVGIG (reference sequence).

This chain uses TRBV5-1 with TRBJ2-3; D call uncertain. The CDR3 loop spans 14 amino acids. The V end lost 3 bases, the J end lost 5 bases, and 13 bases lay between the germline ends. Germline V CDR1 and CDR2: SGHRS, YFSETQ. Written as DNA, the CDR3 is TGCGCCAGCAGCTCGTCTGGGGTAGAAGATACGCAGTATTTT. Protein product: CASSSSGVEDTQYF.

The chain recombines TRBV6-6 with TRBJ1-1; the D gene is possibly TRBD1 (6 bases). This CDR3 contains 13 residues. The ends were cut back, 8 bases at V and 0 bases at J, with 10 bases in the middle. Germline values: CDR1 MNHNY, CDR2 SVGAGI (reference sequence). CDR3 residues: CASPRGLNTEAFF. The CDR3 nucleotides are TGTGCCAGCCCGAGGGGGTTGAACACTGAAGCTTTCTTT.

This chain links TRBV14 with TRBJ2-5; no clear D. This CDR3 region has 18 residues. Trimming took off 4 bases at V and 2 bases at J, with 23 bases between the two ends. The V gene's germline CDR1 is SGHDN and CDR2 FVKESK. DNA of the CDR3: TGTGCCAGCAGCCCCCCCCTGACGCGAAGGTTGGGTCAAGAGACCCAGTACTTC. The encoded protein is CASSPPLTRRLGQETQYF.

The genes are TRBV11-2 and TRBJ2-7, with D unresolved. Germline CDR1 and CDR2: SGHAT and FQNNGV. The CDR3 runs to 15 residues. With 0 bases removed from V and 0 bases from J, the gap between germline ends came to 9 bases. In DNA, the CDR3 is TGTGCCAGCAGCTTAGATCGGGCAGCCTCCTACGAGCAGTACTTC. Its translation is CASSLDRAASYEQYF.